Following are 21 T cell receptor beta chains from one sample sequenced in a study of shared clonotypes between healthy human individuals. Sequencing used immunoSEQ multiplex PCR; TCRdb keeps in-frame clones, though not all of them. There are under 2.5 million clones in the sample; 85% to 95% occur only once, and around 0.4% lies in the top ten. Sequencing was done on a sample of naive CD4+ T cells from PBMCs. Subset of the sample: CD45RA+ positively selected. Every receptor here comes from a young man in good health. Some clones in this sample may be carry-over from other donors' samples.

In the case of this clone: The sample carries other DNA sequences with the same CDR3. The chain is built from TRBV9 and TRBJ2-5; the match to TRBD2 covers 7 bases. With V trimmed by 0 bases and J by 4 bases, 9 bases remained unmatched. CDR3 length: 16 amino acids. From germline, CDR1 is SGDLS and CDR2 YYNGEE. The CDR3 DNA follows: TGTGCCAGCAGCGTAGCCCGACTAGCCGGTGTAGAGACCCAGTACTTC. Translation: CASSVARLAGVETQYF.

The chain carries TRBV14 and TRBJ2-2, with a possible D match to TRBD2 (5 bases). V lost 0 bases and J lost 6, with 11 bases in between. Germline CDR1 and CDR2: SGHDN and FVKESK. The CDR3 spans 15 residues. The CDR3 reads CASSQEGRGPGELFF. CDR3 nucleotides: TGTGCCAGCAGCCAAGAGGGGAGAGGGCCCGGGGAGCTGTTTTTT.

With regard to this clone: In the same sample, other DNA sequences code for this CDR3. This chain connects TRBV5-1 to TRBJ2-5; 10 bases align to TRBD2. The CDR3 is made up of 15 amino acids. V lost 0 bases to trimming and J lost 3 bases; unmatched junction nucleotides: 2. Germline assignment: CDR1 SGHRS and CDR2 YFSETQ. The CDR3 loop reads CASSLVGTSEETQYF. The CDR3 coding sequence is TGCGCCAGCAGCTTGGTGGGGACTAGCGAAGAGACCCAGTACTTC.

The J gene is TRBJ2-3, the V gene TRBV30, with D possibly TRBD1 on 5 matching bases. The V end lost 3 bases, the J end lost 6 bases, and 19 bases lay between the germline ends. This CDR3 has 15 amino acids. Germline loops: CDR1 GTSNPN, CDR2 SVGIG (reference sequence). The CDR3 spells CAWRRRQPTGDTQYF. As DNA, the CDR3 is TGTGCCTGGAGGCGCAGACAGCCAACTGGCGATACGCAGTATTTT.

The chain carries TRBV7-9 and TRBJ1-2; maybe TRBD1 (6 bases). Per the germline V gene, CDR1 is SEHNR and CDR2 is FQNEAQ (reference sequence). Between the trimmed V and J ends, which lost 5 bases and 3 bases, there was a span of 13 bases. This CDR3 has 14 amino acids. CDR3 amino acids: CASSAPGGYYGYTF. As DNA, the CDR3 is TGTGCCAGCAGCGCACCCGGGGGCTACTATGGCTACACCTTC. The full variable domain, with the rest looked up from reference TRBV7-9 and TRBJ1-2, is DTGVSQNPRHKITKRGQNVTFRCDPISEHNRLYWYRQTLGQGPEFLTYFQNEAQLEKSRLLSDRFSAERPKGSFSTLEIQRTEQGDSAMYLCASSAPGGYYGYTFGSGTRLTVV.

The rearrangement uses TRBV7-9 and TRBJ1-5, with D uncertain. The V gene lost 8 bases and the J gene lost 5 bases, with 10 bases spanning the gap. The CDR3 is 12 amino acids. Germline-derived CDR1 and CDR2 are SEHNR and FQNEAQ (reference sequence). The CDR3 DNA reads TGTGCCAGCTCCCCGACGGATCAGCCCCAGCATTTT. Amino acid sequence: CASSPTDQPQHF.

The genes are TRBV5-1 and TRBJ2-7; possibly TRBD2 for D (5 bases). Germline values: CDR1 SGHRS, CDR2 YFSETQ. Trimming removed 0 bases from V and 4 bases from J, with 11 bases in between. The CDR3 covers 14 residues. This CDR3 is CASSLEPERYEQYF. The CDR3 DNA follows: TGCGCCAGCAGCTTGGAGCCTGAGCGGTACGAGCAGTACTTC. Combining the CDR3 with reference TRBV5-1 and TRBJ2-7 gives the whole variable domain KAGVTQTPRYLIKTRGQQVTLSCSPISGHRSVSWYQQTPGQGLQFLFEYFSETQRNKGNFPGRFSGRQFSNSRSEMNVSTLELGDSALYLCASSLEPERYEQYFGPGTRLTVT.

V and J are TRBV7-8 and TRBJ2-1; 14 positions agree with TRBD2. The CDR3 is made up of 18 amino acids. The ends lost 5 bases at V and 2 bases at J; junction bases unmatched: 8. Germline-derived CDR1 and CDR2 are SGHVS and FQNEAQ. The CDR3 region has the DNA TGTGCCAGCAGCCACGGACTAGCGGGGGGACAAACCTACAATGAGCAGTTCTTC. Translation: CASSHGLAGGQTYNEQFF.

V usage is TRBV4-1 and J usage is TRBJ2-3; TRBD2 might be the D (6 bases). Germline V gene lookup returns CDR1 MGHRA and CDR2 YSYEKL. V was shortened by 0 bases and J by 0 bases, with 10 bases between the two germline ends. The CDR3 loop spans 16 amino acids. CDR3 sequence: CASSQDPLASTDTQYF. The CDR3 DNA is TGCGCCAGCAGCCAAGATCCCCTAGCGAGCACAGATACGCAGTATTTT.

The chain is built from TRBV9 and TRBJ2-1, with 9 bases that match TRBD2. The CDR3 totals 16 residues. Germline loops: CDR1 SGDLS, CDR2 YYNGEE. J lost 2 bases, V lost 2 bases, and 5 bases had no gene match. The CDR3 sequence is CASSVVAGGTYNEQFF. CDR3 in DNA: TGTGCCAGCAGCGTCGTGGCGGGAGGGACCTACAATGAGCAGTTCTTC.

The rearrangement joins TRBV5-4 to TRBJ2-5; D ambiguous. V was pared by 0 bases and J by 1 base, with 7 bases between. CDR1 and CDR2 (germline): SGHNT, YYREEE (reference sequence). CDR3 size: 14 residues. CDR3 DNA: TGTGCCAGCAGCTTGGCAAGGGCCCAAGAGACCCAGTACTTC. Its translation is CASSLARAQETQYF.

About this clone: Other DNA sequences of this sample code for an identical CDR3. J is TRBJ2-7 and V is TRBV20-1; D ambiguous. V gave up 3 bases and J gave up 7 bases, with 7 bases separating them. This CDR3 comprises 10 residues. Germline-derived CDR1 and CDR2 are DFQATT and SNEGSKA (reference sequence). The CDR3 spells CSARLGEQYF. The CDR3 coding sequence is TGCAGTGCTAGGTTGGGGGAGCAGTACTTC.

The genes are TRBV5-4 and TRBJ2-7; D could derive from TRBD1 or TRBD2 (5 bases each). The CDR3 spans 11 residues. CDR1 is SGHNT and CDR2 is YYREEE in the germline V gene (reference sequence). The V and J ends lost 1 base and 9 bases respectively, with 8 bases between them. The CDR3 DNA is TGTGCCAGCAGCTTGATGGGGACGCAGTACTTC. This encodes CASSLMGTQYF.

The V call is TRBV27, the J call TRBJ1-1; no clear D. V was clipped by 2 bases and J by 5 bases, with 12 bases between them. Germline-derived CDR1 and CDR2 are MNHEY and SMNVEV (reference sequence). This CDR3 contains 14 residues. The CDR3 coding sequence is TGTGCCAGCAGTTTAGAGTCGGGGAGAACTGAAGCTTTCTTT. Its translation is CASSLESGRTEAFF.

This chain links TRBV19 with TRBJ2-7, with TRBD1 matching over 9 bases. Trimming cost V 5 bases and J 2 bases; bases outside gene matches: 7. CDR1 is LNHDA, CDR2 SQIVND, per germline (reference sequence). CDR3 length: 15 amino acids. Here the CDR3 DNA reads TGTGCCAGTAGTCCGGGACAGGGCGACACCTACGAGCAGTACTTC. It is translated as CASSPGQGDTYEQYF.

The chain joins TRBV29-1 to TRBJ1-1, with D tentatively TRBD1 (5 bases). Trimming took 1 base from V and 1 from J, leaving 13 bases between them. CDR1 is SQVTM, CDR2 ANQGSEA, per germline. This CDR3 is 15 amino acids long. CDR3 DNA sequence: TGCAGCGTTGAAGGTATAGGGACGGCGAACACTGAAGCTTTCTTT. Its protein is CSVEGIGTANTEAFF. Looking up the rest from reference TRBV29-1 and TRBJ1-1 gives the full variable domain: SAVISQKPSRDICQRGTSLTIQCQVDSQVTMMFWYRQQPGQSLTLIATANQGSEATYESGFVIDKFPISRPNLTFSTLTVSNMSPEDSSIYLCSVEGIGTANTEAFFGQGTRLTVV.

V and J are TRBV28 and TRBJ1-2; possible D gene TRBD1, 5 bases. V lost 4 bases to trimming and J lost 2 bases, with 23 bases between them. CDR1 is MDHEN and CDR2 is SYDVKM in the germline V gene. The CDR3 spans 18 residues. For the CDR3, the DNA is TGTGCCAGCAGTTCCCTCAGGGACTACTCCCCGGCCAACTATGGCTACACCTTC. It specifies CASSSLRDYSPANYGYTF.

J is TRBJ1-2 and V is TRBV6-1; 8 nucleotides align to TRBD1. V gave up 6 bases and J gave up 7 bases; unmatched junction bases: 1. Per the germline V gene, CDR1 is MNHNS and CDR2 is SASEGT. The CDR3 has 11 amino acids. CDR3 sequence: CASRDRAGYTF. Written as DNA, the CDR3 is TGTGCCAGCAGGGACAGGGCTGGCTACACCTTC.

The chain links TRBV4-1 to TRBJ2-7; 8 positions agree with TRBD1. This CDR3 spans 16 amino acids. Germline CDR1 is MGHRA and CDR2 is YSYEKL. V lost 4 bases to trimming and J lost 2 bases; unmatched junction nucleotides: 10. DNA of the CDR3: TGCGCCAGCAGCCGGGGGATCGGACAGGGAACCTACGAGCAGTACTTC. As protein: CASSRGIGQGTYEQYF.

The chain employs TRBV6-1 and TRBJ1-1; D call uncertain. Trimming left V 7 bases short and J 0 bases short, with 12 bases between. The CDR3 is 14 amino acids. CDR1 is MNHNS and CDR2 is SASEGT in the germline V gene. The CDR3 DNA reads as TGTGCCAGCAAACCGGACCGCGTGAACACTGAAGCTTTCTTT. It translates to CASKPDRVNTEAFF.

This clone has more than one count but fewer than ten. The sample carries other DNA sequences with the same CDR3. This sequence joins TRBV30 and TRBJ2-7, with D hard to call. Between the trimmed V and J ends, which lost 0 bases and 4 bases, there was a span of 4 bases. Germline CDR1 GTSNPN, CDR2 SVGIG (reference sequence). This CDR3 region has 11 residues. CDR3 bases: TGTGCCTGGAGTGTACAATACGAGCAGTACTTC. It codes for CAWSVQYEQYF.